These T cell receptor beta chains were read from a single sample in a study of naive CD8 T cells in extremely preterm neonates. Sequencing used immunoSEQ multiplex PCR; TCRdb keeps in-frame clones, though not all of them. The repertoire consists of about 4,900 clones, with about 97% occurring once and the leading ten covering around 0.55%. The sequencing sample was made of naive CD8+ T cells from cord blood. The receptors were gathered from a newborn in good health. CDR3s include the opening cysteine and the closing phenylalanine or tryptophan. D genes are given only for firm matches. Size tells how often a clone was seen (once, few, many) or the class of an expanded clone, and some rows leave it out.

J,length,V,size,D,DNA,CDR3
TRBJ1-1,15,TRBV2,-,-,TGTGCCAGCAGTGATTCCCCAGGGCTGAACACTGAAGCTTTCTTT,CASSDSPGLNTEAFF
TRBJ2-3,12,TRBV7-2,-,TRBD1,TGTGCCAGCAGCTTGACAGGGGATACGCAGTATTTT,CASSLTGDTQYF
TRBJ2-6,14,TRBV19,-,-,TGTGCCAGTACCCCTGCGCGCGGGGCCAACGTCCTGACTTTC,CASTPARGANVLTF
TRBJ1-2,12,TRBV4-3,-,TRBD1,TGCGCCAGCAGCCTGGGACAGTATGGCTACACCTTC,CASSLGQYGYTF
TRBJ1-1,12,TRBV28,-,-,TGTGCCAGCAGTTTCCCCGGGACTGAAGCTTTCTTT,CASSFPGTEAFF
TRBJ2-7,13,TRBV28,-,-,TGTGCCAGCAGTTTTTCCCAGACCTACGAGCAGTACTTC,CASSFSQTYEQYF
TRBJ1-1,14,TRBV4-3,once,TRBD1,TGCGCCAGCAGCCAAGATACAGGGGGAACTGAAGCTTTCTTT,CASSQDTGGTEAFF
TRBJ2-7,10,TRBV19,-,-,TGTGCCGGGACAACCTACGAGCAGTACTTC,CAGTTYEQYF
TRBJ2-7,15,TRBV15,-,TRBD1,TGTGCCACCAGCTCCTCGGGACAGGGACCCTACGAGCAGTACTTC,CATSSSGQGPYEQYF
TRBJ1-1,14,TRBV9,-,TRBD1,TGTGCCAGCAGCGTCGACAGGGCGAACACTGAAGCTTTCTTT,CASSVDRANTEAFF
TRBJ1-2,14,TRBV28,-,TRBD1,TGTGCCAGCAGTTTCGACAGGGTCGACTATGGCTACACCTTC,CASSFDRVDYGYTF
TRBJ2-7,14,TRBV28,-,TRBD1,TGTGCCAGCAGTCTGAACAGGGGTGGGTACGAGCAGTACTTC,CASSLNRGGYEQYF
TRBJ2-7,15,TRBV27,-,-,TGTGCCAGCAGTTTAAAGGGGGGGGGCACCTACGAGCAGTACTTC,CASSLKGGGTYEQYF
TRBJ2-7,15,TRBV5-1,-,TRBD2,TGCGCCAGCAGCACCAGGACTAGCGGGATCGACGAGCAGTACTTC,CASSTRTSGIDEQYF
TRBJ2-7,17,TRBV18,-,TRBD2,TGTGCCAGCTCACCGGACAGGGGACTAGCGGGAGCCTACGAGCAGTACTTC,CASSPDRGLAGAYEQYF
TRBJ2-7,15,TRBV9,once,-,TGTGCCAGCAGCGTAACGGGAGAGACTACCTACGAGCAGTACTTC,CASSVTGETTYEQYF
TRBJ1-2,13,TRBV10-3,-,TRBD1,TGTGCCATCAGCGGGACAGCCAACTATGGCTACACCTTC,CAISGTANYGYTF
TRBJ2-2,15,TRBV11-1,-,TRBD2,TGTGCCAGCAGCCCTACTAGCGCGAACACCGGGGAGCTGTTTTTT,CASSPTSANTGELFF
TRBJ2-7,14,TRBV13,-,TRBD2,TGTGCCAGCAGCAAAGGACTAGCGGCCTACGAGCAGTACTTC,CASSKGLAAYEQYF
TRBJ2-3,14,TRBV6-5,once,TRBD1,TGTGCCAGCAGTCCTAGACAGGGGGCAGATACGCAGTATTTT,CASSPRQGADTQYF
TRBJ1-2,12,TRBV9,-,TRBD1,TGTGCCAGCTCAGGGGGCGGGGATGGCTACACCTTC,CASSGGGDGYTF
TRBJ2-5,14,TRBV27,-,-,TGTGCCAGCAGTCCTCTAACCGGCCAAGAGACCCAGTACTTC,CASSPLTGQETQYF
TRBJ2-7,13,TRBV11-3,-,-,TGTGCCAGCAGCTTAGTCTGGGGGGACGAGCAGTACTTC,CASSLVWGDEQYF
TRBJ2-5,16,TRBV27,-,TRBD2,TGTGCCAGCAGTTTAGGTCTAGCGGGATTCCAAGAGACCCAGTACTTC,CASSLGLAGFQETQYF
TRBJ2-5,15,TRBV9,-,TRBD1,TGTGCCAGCAGCGTGGGGGCAGGGGGTTTTGAGACCCAGTACTTC,CASSVGAGGFETQYF
TRBJ1-2,15,TRBV9,-,TRBD1,TGTGCCAGCAGCCCCGGGACAGGGGGGAACTATGGCTACACCTTC,CASSPGTGGNYGYTF
TRBJ2-7,16,TRBV7-9,-,TRBD2,TGTGCCAGCAGCCCCTCCGATGGCGGGGGAACCTACGAGCAGTACTTC,CASSPSDGGGTYEQYF
TRBJ2-5,15,TRBV19,once,TRBD2,TGTGCCAGTAGTACTAGCGGGGGTTACCAAGAGACCCAGTACTTC,CASSTSGGYQETQYF
TRBJ2-7,14,TRBV27,-,-,TGTGCCAGCAGTTTTCTAGAAAGCTCCTACGAGCAGTACTTC,CASSFLESSYEQYF
TRBJ2-5,14,TRBV5-1,-,-,TGCGCCAGCAGCTACTACAGGGAGCGAGAGACCCAGTACTTC,CASSYYRERETQYF
TRBJ2-1,12,TRBV27,-,TRBD1,TGTGCCAGCAGTTTCGGACAGGGATGGCAGTTCTTC,CASSFGQGWQFF
TRBJ2-1,8,TRBV30,-,-,TGTGCCTTATCGGAGCAGTTCTTC,CALSEQFF
TRBJ2-5,14,TRBV27,-,-,TGTGCCAGCAGCGCGGGTGCAAACCAAGAGACCCAGTACTTC,CASSAGANQETQYF
TRBJ2-7,13,TRBV7-9,-,-,TGTGCCAGCAGCTTAGGTGGGGGGTACGAGCAGTACTTC,CASSLGGGYEQYF
TRBJ1-1,14,TRBV7-9,once,TRBD1,TGTGCCAGCAGCTCACCGGGACAGGGCACTGAAGCTTTCTTT,CASSSPGQGTEAFF
TRBJ2-7,16,TRBV6-5,-,TRBD2,TGTGCCAGCAGTTACTGGGGCTCGGGAGGTTCCTACGAGCAGTACTTC,CASSYWGSGGSYEQYF
TRBJ2-1,13,TRBV7-9,-,-,TGTGCCAGCAGAGCGGGCTCCTACAATGAGCAGTTCTTC,CASRAGSYNEQFF
TRBJ2-3,17,TRBV4-3,-,-,TGCGCCAGCAGCCAAGACGTTCTAGCGTCCAGCACAGATACGCAGTATTTT,CASSQDVLASSTDTQYF
TRBJ1-1,15,TRBV28,-,TRBD1,TGTGCCAGCAGTTTGGCCAACAGGGGGGCCACTGAAGCTTTCTTT,CASSLANRGATEAFF
TRBJ2-1,11,TRBV30,-,-,TGTGCCTGGAGTGAGCTCTATGAGCAGTTCTTC,CAWSELYEQFF
TRBJ2-7,18,TRBV9,-,TRBD1,TGTGCCAGCAGCCCCGTATTCCAGAGACAGGGCCGACTTCACGAGCAGTACTTC,CASSPVFQRQGRLHEQYF
TRBJ2-7,15,TRBV9,-,TRBD2,TGTGCCAGCAGCGTAGGGACTAGCGGGGGGAACGAGCAGTACTTC,CASSVGTSGGNEQYF
TRBJ2-4,15,TRBV7-9,-,-,TGTGCCAGCAGCTCCCTCTCCGGGGGCAAAAACATTCAGTACTTC,CASSSLSGGKNIQYF
TRBJ1-2,18,TRBV5-3,-,TRBD1,TGTGCCAGAAGCCCTGCTCCGGGACAGAGGGGAGCTAACTATGGCTACACCTTC,CARSPAPGQRGANYGYTF